These 29 T cell receptor beta chains were all obtained from the same sample, sequenced in a study of Graves' ophthalmopathy and Graves' hyperthyroidism. RNA transcripts yielded amplified TCR beta CDR3 regions. Following a first-round RT-PCR that used HTBI primers, a second-round multiplex PCR was carried out. TCRdb reprocessed the multiplex PCR reads with MiXCR, giving one entry per CDR3 protein. The sample yields 400,000 to 500,000 distinct CDR3 sequences, roughly 20% seen once. The source material was peripheral blood. The receptors stem from a woman aged 18 to 35 with stable Graves' hyperthyroidism.

This clonotype was seen many times. This chain joins TRBV5-1 and TRBJ2-7; D gene uncertain. The CDR3 contains 13 residues. Trimming left V 6 bases short and J 0 bases short, with 10 bases between. Per the germline V gene, CDR1 is SGHRS and CDR2 is YFSETQ. The CDR3 DNA is TGCGCCAGCACCCGTGGGGACTCCTACGAGCAGTACTTC. This gives the protein CASTRGDSYEQYF.

This clonotype occurred many times. The rearrangement links TRBV7-2 to TRBJ2-7, with TRBD1 matching over 8 bases. The V gene end was trimmed by 5 bases and the J gene end by 9 bases; junction bases not matched to a gene: 12. The CDR3 covers 14 residues. The germline gives CDR1 SGHTA, CDR2 FQGNSA. In DNA form, the CDR3 reads TGTGCCAGCAGCCAACAAGTGTCAGGGGGCAGGCAGTACTTC. It yields the protein CASSQQVSGGRQYF.

The sample holds many counts of this clonotype. This chain links TRBV6-2 or TRBV6-3 with TRBJ2-7; possible D gene TRBD2, 5 bases. Germline V lookup: CDR1 MNHEY, CDR2 SVGEGT. Trimming took off 1 base at V and 5 bases at J, with 12 bases between the two ends. The CDR3 covers 14 residues. The CDR3 sequence: CASSYLRSGDEQYF. CDR3 nucleotides: TGTGCCAGCAGTTACTTGCGGTCCGGGGACGAGCAGTACTTC.

This clonotype showed up many times. The rearrangement links TRBV6-5 to TRBJ1-5; TRBD1 matches 7 bases. After removal of 4 bases from V and 5 bases from J, the junction contained 8 bases not matched to a gene. The CDR3 extends over 15 amino acids. CDR1 and CDR2 (germline): MNHEY, SVGAGI. The CDR3 sequence is CASSSTTGFDQPQHF. The CDR3 nucleotides read TGTGCCAGCAGTTCGACGACAGGGTTCGATCAGCCCCAGCATTTT.

The chain combines TRBV30 with TRBJ2-5; 10 nucleotides align to TRBD2. Germline V CDR1 and CDR2: GTSNPN, SVGIG (reference sequence). The CDR3 consists of 16 residues. The junction had 9 bases not matched to a gene; V was cut back by 0 bases and J by 5 bases. CDR3 nucleotide sequence: TGTGCCTGGAGTGTACTGAGCGGGAGGGCCCGGGAGACCCAGTACTTC. This translates into CAWSVLSGRARETQYF.

To note about this clonotype: A junction boundary mismatches the germline segment, possibly from a read error. V is TRBV18 and J is TRBJ2-7, with D hard to call. The CDR3 has 13 amino acids. Germline assignment: CDR1 KGHSH and CDR2 LQKENI. Here the CDR3 reads CASPPRSTYEQYF. In nucleotides, the CDR3 is TGTGCCAGCCCACCCCGGTCCACCTACGAGCAGTACTTC.

A note on this clonotype: One junction end does not reproduce the germline sequence, and a read error may be involved. The V call is TRBV11-2, the J call TRBJ2-2, with D tentatively TRBD2 (5 bases). CDR3 length: 12 amino acids. Germline lookup yields CDR1 SGHAT and CDR2 FQNNGV. This CDR3 reads CASSPDTGELVF. CDR3 sequence (DNA): TGTGCCAGCAGCCCAGACACCGGGGAGCTGGTTTTT. Filled out from reference TRBV11-2 and TRBJ2-2, the complete variable domain reads EAGVAQSPRYKIIEKRQSVAFWCNPISGHATLYWYQQILGQGPKLLIQFQNNGVVDDSQLPKDRFSAERLKGVDSTLKIQPAKLEDSAVYLCASSPDTGELVFGEGSRLTVL.

V and J are TRBV5-1 and TRBJ1-2; D is perhaps TRBD1 (6 bases). Germline CDR1 reads SGHRS; CDR2 reads YFSETQ. This CDR3 comprises 14 residues. The germline V and J ends were trimmed by 5 bases and 8 bases, with 19 bases remaining between them. CDR3 in DNA: TGCGCCAGCAGAACCGGGACATCAAGAGGCGGCTACACCTTC. Translated, it gives CASRTGTSRGGYTF.

V and J are TRBV2 and TRBJ2-7; the D is unclear. This CDR3 has 14 residues. Looked up from germline, CDR1 is SNHLY and CDR2 is FYNNEI. V lost 5 bases to trimming and J lost 6 bases, with 17 bases between them. CDR3 sequence (DNA): TGTGCCAGCAGTCTCAAACCGGACCCCGCCGAGCAGTACTTC. The encoded protein is CASSLKPDPAEQYF. Complete variable domain (other parts from reference TRBV2 and TRBJ2-7): EPEVTQTPSHQVTQMGQEVILRCVPISNHLYFYWYRQILGQKVEFLVSFYNNEISEKSEIFDDQFSVERPDGSNFTLKIRSTKLEDSAMYFCASSLKPDPAEQYFGPGTRLTVT.

In this sample, this clonotype turned up many times. V is TRBV5-1 and J is TRBJ1-2; no clear D. The CDR3 has 13 amino acids. CDR1 is SGHRS, CDR2 YFSETQ, per germline. V lost 0 bases and J lost 4, with 7 bases in between. CDR3 DNA: TGCGCCAGCAGCTTGGACAGATTCTATGGCTACACCTTC. The encoded protein is CASSLDRFYGYTF.

This clonotype was recorded many times. The chain has TRBV19 and TRBJ2-5, with D perhaps TRBD1 or TRBD2 (6 bases each). The length of the CDR3 is 13 residues. CDR1 is LNHDA and CDR2 is SQIVND in the germline V gene (reference sequence). The V and J ends lost 6 bases and 4 bases respectively, with 12 bases between them. CDR3 in amino acids: CASRGGASETQYF. The CDR3 region has the DNA TGTGCCAGTAGGGGGGGCGCCTCAGAGACCCAGTACTTC.

This clonotype was recorded a few times. The genes are TRBV5-1 and TRBJ2-7; 13 bases align to TRBD2. The CDR3 is 17 residues long. Per germline, CDR1 SGHRS and CDR2 YFSETQ. With V trimmed by 0 bases and J by 2 bases, 5 bases remained unmatched. The CDR3 nucleotides read TGCGCCAGCAGCTTGGGACTAGCGGGAGGTTATGCCTACGAGCAGTACTTC. As protein: CASSLGLAGGYAYEQYF.

This clonotype was detected ten times or more. The chain recombines TRBV6-6 with TRBJ2-7; no firm D call. This CDR3 has 12 amino acids. Trimming pared 5 bases from V and 2 bases from J, leaving 7 bases between. Germline lookup yields CDR1 MNHNY and CDR2 SVGAGI (reference sequence). The CDR3 sequence: CASSTQAYEQYF. Written as DNA, the CDR3 is TGTGCCAGCAGTACCCAGGCCTACGAGCAGTACTTC.

This clonotype was counted at least ten times. The V gene is TRBV9, the J gene TRBJ2-7; 7 nucleotides line up with TRBD2. This CDR3 has 14 amino acids. The ends lost 2 bases at V and 5 bases at J; junction bases unmatched: 7. CDR1 is SGDLS and CDR2 is YYNGEE in the germline V gene. CDR3 amino acids: CASSVGGSNNEQYF. In DNA form, the CDR3 reads TGTGCCAGCAGCGTCGGCGGGAGTAACAACGAGCAGTACTTC.

The sample holds many counts of this clonotype. The junction does not match germline at one end; this may be a read error. This rearrangement joins TRBV12-3 or TRBV12-4 to TRBJ2-4, with TRBD2 matching 11 bases. This CDR3 contains 20 residues. CDR3 amino acids: CASSLDLAGGGGGAKNIQYF. The CDR3 nucleotides are TGTGCCAGCAGCTTAGACCTAGCGGGAGGAGGCGGCGGGGCCAAAAACATTCAGTACTTC.

The chain couples TRBV19 to TRBJ2-5; 9 nucleotides align to TRBD1. The trim removed 1 base at V and 4 bases at J, leaving 4 bases unmatched. Germline V lookup: CDR1 LNHDA, CDR2 SQIVND (reference sequence). This CDR3 is 15 amino acids long. This chain's CDR3 is CASSIARTGVETQYF. CDR3 DNA sequence: TGTGCCAGTAGTATAGCTCGGACAGGGGTAGAGACCCAGTACTTC.

This clonotype came up many times. The V call is TRBV20-1, the J call TRBJ1-2; D is unclear. Germline CDR1 is DFQATT and CDR2 is SNEGSKA (reference sequence). This CDR3 region has 16 residues. V lost 3 bases to trimming and J lost 0 bases, with 17 bases between them. The CDR3 DNA sequence: TGCAGTGCTAGCCCCAATGGAGGGTCGTCTAACTATGGCTACACCTTC. Its protein is CSASPNGGSSNYGYTF.

Concerning this clonotype: This could be a read error, since a much larger clone is one nucleotide away. The conserved closing phenylalanine or tryptophan is absent in this CDR3, likely reflecting a read error. The chain carries TRBV15 and TRBJ1-5, with a possible D match to TRBD1 (6 bases). The germline CDR1 and CDR2 sequences are LNHNV and YYDKDF (reference sequence). The V end lost 3 bases, the J end lost 4 bases, and 13 bases lay between the germline ends. The CDR3 runs to 15 residues. The CDR3 here is CATSRALGANQPQHV. The CDR3 DNA sequence: TGTGCCACCAGCAGGGCCTTGGGGGCTAATCAGCCCCAGCATGTT.

This clonotype occurred many times. The chain carries TRBV12-3 or TRBV12-4 and TRBJ2-2; D not certain. V was trimmed by 4 bases and J by 7 bases, leaving 7 bases between them. The CDR3 has 12 amino acids. The CDR3 protein is CASSSDRGELFF. Written as DNA, the CDR3 is TGTGCCAGCAGTTCGGACCGCGGGGAGCTGTTTTTT.

This clonotype was seen ten or more times. One end of the junction is discordant with germline, which a read error may explain. V usage is TRBV28 and J usage is TRBJ2-7; D is possibly TRBD1 (5 bases). CDR1 MDHEN and CDR2 SYDVKM come from the germline V gene. This CDR3 spans 15 amino acids. DNA for the CDR3: TGTGCCAGCAGTTTCTGGGGCAGGGTTTCCCTCGAGCGGTACTTC. Its protein is CASSFWGRVSLERYF.

This clonotype has ten or more counts. This chain uses TRBV20-1 with TRBJ1-1; 9 nucleotides align to TRBD1. The germline gives CDR1 DFQATT, CDR2 SNEGSKA (reference sequence). The CDR3 is 13 amino acids. With V trimmed by 6 bases and J by 3 bases, 5 bases remained unmatched. CDR3 sequence reads: CSAWDRVDTEAFF. In DNA, the CDR3 is TGCAGTGCGTGGGACAGGGTGGACACTGAAGCTTTCTTT.

This clonotype was found many times. The genes are TRBV5-5 and TRBJ2-6; D unclear. V lost 4 bases, J lost 2 bases, and 13 bases lay in between. Germline V gives CDR1 SGHKS, CDR2 YYEKEE (reference sequence). CDR3 length: 16 amino acids. The DNA for the CDR3 is TGTGCCAGCAGCCGGCGCGGACCTACTGGGGCCAACGTCCTGACTTTC. This gives the protein CASSRRGPTGANVLTF.

There are many counts of this clonotype. The gene calls are TRBV5-1 and TRBJ2-7, with TRBD1 identical over 11 bases. CDR3 length: 16 residues. The trim removed 0 bases at V and 5 bases at J, leaving 7 bases unmatched. Germline CDR1 and CDR2: SGHRS and YFSETQ. CDR3 region: CASSLGGTGGMDEQYF. CDR3 DNA sequence: TGCGCCAGCAGCTTGGGGGGGACAGGGGGAATGGACGAGCAGTACTTC.

This clonotype was detected only a few times. A much bigger clone sits one base away, suggesting this may be a read error. The rearrangement joins TRBV2 to TRBJ2-5; 12 bases line up with TRBD2. This CDR3 is built from 16 residues. Germline V gene lookup returns CDR1 SNHLY and CDR2 FYNNEI. The chain's CDR3 is CASTWASGRAIETKYF. The CDR3 DNA is TGTGCCAGCACCTGGGCTAGCGGGAGGGCCATAGAGACCAAGTACTTC.

This clonotype was detected many times. The chain is built from TRBV5-6 and TRBJ2-7; maybe TRBD1 (7 bases). The CDR3 is 18 amino acids. Deletions cut 5 bases from V and 0 bases from J, with 24 bases between. Germline V gene sequence: CDR1 SGHDT, CDR2 YYEEEE. This chain's CDR3 is CASSPRGDIRGFSYEQYF. CDR3 in DNA: TGTGCCAGCAGTCCCCGCGGGGACATCAGGGGGTTCTCCTACGAGCAGTACTTC.

The J gene is TRBJ1-1, the V gene TRBV20-1; tentatively, D is TRBD1 (5 bases). The germline V and J ends were trimmed by 6 bases and 4 bases, with 15 bases remaining between them. CDR1 is DFQATT, CDR2 SNEGSKA, per germline (reference sequence). The CDR3 length is 13 residues. CDR3 DNA: TGCAGTGCCTGGGACTATTGGAGCACTGAAGCTTTCTTT. Its translation is CSAWDYWSTEAFF.

The gene calls are TRBV20-1 and TRBJ2-7; D is ambiguous. The V gene lost 5 bases and the J gene lost 7 bases, with 18 bases spanning the gap. CDR3 length equals 13 residues. Germline values: CDR1 DFQATT, CDR2 SNEGSKA (reference sequence). DNA of the CDR3: TGCAGTGCTCCCGACCCTGATTCGAGGGAGCAGTACTTC. As protein: CSAPDPDSREQYF.

On this clonotype: Without the conserved terminal phenylalanine or tryptophan, this CDR3 likely stems from a read error. V is TRBV15 and J is TRBJ2-7; 8 positions match TRBD2. The CDR3 is 13 amino acids. CDR1 is LNHNV, CDR2 YYDKDF, per germline (reference sequence). V lost 10 bases, J lost 6 bases, and 11 bases stayed unmatched. The CDR3 nucleotides are TGTGCCAGCTCGCCCGGGAGCGGGGGCGAGCAGTACTAC. Amino acids: CASSPGSGGEQYY.

The chain recombines TRBV20-1 with TRBJ2-5; unclear D gene. Trimming pared 4 bases from V and 11 bases from J, leaving 14 bases between. Germline values: CDR1 DFQATT, CDR2 SNEGSKA (reference sequence). The CDR3 runs to 11 residues. This CDR3 reads CSATGRMIQYF. CDR3 sequence (DNA): TGCAGTGCTACAGGACGAATGATTCAGTACTTC.